The 8 T cell receptor beta chains below come from one sample, sequenced in a study of shared clonotypes between healthy human individuals (TCRdb year 2020). Library construction relied on the immunoSEQ multiplex PCR assay. The table was pulled from immuneACCESS by TCRdb, which kept in-frame rearrangements only. Such tables lose some clones; where checked, under half of the loss comes from unresolved V genes, and the rest has no known cause. The sample table shows some 700,000 clones, and less than 95% are seen once. The top ten clonotypes cover 30% to 40% of the sample. The sample taken for sequencing was memory CD8+ T cells from PBMCs. Interpreted using the paper, the cell subset or site label stands for: CD45RO+ cells pooled with CCR7-negative TemRA cells. Receptors were obtained from a young man in good health. Some clones in this sample may be carry-over from other donors' samples.

This rearrangement joins TRBV28 to TRBJ2-7, with a tentative D call TRBD1 (5 bases). Trimming shortened V by 4 bases and J by 5 bases, and 15 bases separated the two germline ends. Germline CDR1 reads MDHEN; CDR2 reads SYDVKM. This CDR3 has 14 amino acids. CDR3 bases: TGTGCCAGCAGTTACCCAGGGTGGGCTAACGAGCAGTACTTC. Its translation: CASSYPGWANEQYF.

The J gene is TRBJ2-3, the V gene TRBV10-3; 8 bases match TRBD1. The V segment lost 6 bases and the J segment 0 bases; nucleotides outside the gene matches: 2. From germline, CDR1 is ENHRY and CDR2 SYGVKD. This CDR3 comprises 14 residues. CDR3 nucleotides: TGTGCCATCAGGTGGACAGGGAGCACAGATACGCAGTATTTT. Protein sequence: CAIRWTGSTDTQYF.

V gene TRBV10-3 combines with J gene TRBJ2-1, with 10 bases identical to TRBD2. This CDR3 spans 16 amino acids. The germline CDR1 and CDR2 sequences are ENHRY and SYGVKD. V lost 2 bases to trimming and J lost 8 bases; unmatched junction nucleotides: 9. CDR3 DNA: TGTGCCATCAGTGAGATGAGTAGCGGGAGGAACGATGAGCAGTTCTTC. Translation gives CAISEMSSGRNDEQFF.

This chain connects TRBV29-1 to TRBJ2-1; TRBD1 agrees at 9 bases. CDR1 SQVTM and CDR2 ANQGSEA come from the germline V gene. This CDR3 comprises 14 residues. V was clipped by 7 bases and J by 2 bases; unmatched bases: 6. The CDR3 bases are TGCAGCGGATCAGGACAGGGGACCTACAATGAGCAGTTCTTC. This gives the protein CSGSGQGTYNEQFF.

The chain recombines TRBV7-9 with TRBJ2-3; 13 nucleotides agree with TRBD2. The CDR3 is 19 amino acids. V was pared by 5 bases and J by 1 base, with 12 bases of the junction left unmatched. The V gene's germline CDR1 is SEHNR and CDR2 FQNEAQ (reference sequence). The CDR3 nucleotides read TGTGCCAGCAGCCCAGGGACTAGCGGGACCCCGAGCGGCACAGATACGCAGTATTTT. Encoded protein: CASSPGTSGTPSGTDTQYF. The full variable domain, with the rest looked up from reference TRBV7-9 and TRBJ2-3, is DTGVSQNPRHKITKRGQNVTFRCDPISEHNRLYWYRQTLGQGPEFLTYFQNEAQLEKSRLLSDRFSAERPKGSFSTLEIQRTEQGDSAMYLCASSPGTSGTPSGTDTQYFGPGTRLTVL.

The chain employs TRBV29-1 and TRBJ1-1, with D possibly being TRBD1 (5 bases). Trimming pared 4 bases from V and 0 bases from J, leaving 15 bases between. The CDR3 sequence is 15 residues long. CDR1 is SQVTM, CDR2 ANQGSEA, per germline. The CDR3 spells CSVGIDSLMNTEAFF. DNA for the CDR3: TGCAGCGTTGGGATCGACAGCTTGATGAACACTGAAGCTTTCTTT. The variable domain in full, completed from reference TRBV29-1 and TRBJ1-1, reads SAVISQKPSRDICQRGTSLTIQCQVDSQVTMMFWYRQQPGQSLTLIATANQGSEATYESGFVIDKFPISRPNLTFSTLTVSNMSPEDSSIYLCSVGIDSLMNTEAFFGQGTRLTVV.

This clone was seen only once. This rearrangement joins TRBV6-5 to TRBJ2-7; no reliable D call. Per germline, CDR1 MNHEY and CDR2 SVGAGI. The CDR3 spans 14 residues. V was clipped by 2 bases and J by 6 bases, with 14 bases between them. The chain's CDR3 is CASSYTQPVSEQYF. The CDR3 DNA is TGTGCCAGCAGTTACACCCAACCGGTTAGCGAGCAGTACTTC.

The rearrangement joins TRBV4-1 to TRBJ1-4, with 11 bases matching TRBD1. Germline assignment: CDR1 MGHRA and CDR2 YSYEKL. The junction had 6 bases not matched to a gene; V was cut back by 4 bases and J by 8 bases. The CDR3 consists of 15 residues. The DNA for the CDR3 is TGCGCCAGCAGCCCTCGGACAGGGGGCTTAGAAAAACTGTTTTTT. It is translated as CASSPRTGGLEKLFF.